This passage covers 3 T cell receptor beta chains from one sample sequenced in a study of blood T cell repertoires in COVID-19. The protocol was immunoSEQ multiplex PCR, while the TCRdb copy is restricted to in-frame clones and leaves out a portion. Of roughly 240,000 clones listed, more than 70% are singletons. The source material was PBMCs or T cells enriched from blood (not recorded which). These receptors came from a woman in her fifties or sixties who had recovered from COVID-19.

The rearrangement joins TRBV3-1 (or the pseudogene TRBV3-2) to TRBJ1-4; D is possibly TRBD1 (6 bases). V lost 3 bases, J lost 3 bases, and 8 bases lay in between. The V gene's germline CDR1 is LGHDT and CDR2 YNNKEL (reference sequence). This CDR3 is built from 14 residues. The CDR3 sequence is CASSQTGPNEKLFF. The CDR3, as DNA: TGTGCCAGCAGCCAGACAGGACCTAATGAAAAACTGTTTTTT.

This clone was counted only a few times. V and J are TRBV7-2 and TRBJ2-1; 7 nucleotides line up with TRBD1. There are 12 residues in the CDR3. From germline, CDR1 is SGHTA and CDR2 FQGNSA. V lost 7 bases and J lost 9; bases outside the gene matches: 6. The CDR3, as DNA: TGTGCCAGCAACGACAGGGCCGGTGAGCAGTTCTTC. It codes for CASNDRAGEQFF.

This rearrangement joins TRBV7-8 to TRBJ2-5; D gene unclear. Trimming removed 5 bases at V and 5 bases at J, with 12 bases between. CDR3 size: 13 residues. Germline lookup yields CDR1 SGHVS and CDR2 FQNEAQ. CDR3 coding DNA: TGTGCCAGCAGCCGGGTCCCCGGGGAGACCCAGTACTTC. Residues: CASSRVPGETQYF.